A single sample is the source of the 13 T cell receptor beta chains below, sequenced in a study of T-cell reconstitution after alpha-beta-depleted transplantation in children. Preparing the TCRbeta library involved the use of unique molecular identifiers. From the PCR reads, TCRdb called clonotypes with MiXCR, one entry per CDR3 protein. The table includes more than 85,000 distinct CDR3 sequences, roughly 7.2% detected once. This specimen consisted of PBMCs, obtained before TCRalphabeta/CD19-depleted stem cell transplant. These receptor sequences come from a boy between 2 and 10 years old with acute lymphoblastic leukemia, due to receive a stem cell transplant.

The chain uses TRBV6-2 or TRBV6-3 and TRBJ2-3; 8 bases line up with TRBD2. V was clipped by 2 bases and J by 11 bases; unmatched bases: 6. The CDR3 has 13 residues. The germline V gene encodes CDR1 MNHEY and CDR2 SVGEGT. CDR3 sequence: CASSYGGLVKQYF. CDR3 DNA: TGTGCCAGCAGTTACGGGGGACTAGTGAAGCAGTATTTT.

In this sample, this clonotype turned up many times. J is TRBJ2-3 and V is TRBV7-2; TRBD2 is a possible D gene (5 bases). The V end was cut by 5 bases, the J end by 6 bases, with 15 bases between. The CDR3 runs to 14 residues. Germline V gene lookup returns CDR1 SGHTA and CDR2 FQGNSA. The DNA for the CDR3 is TGTGCCAGCAGCCTAGGACTGGGGTTGGATACGCAGTATTTT. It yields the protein CASSLGLGLDTQYF.

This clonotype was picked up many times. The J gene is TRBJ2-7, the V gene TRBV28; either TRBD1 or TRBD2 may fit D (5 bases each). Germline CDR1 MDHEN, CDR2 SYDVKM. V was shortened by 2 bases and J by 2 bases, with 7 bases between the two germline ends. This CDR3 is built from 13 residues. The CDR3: CASSLRGPYEQYF. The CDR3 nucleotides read TGTGCCAGCAGTTTACGGGGCCCCTACGAGCAGTACTTC. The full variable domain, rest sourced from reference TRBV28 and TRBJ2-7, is DVKVTQSSRYLVKRTGEKVFLECVQDMDHENMFWYRQDPGLGLRLIYFSYDVKMKEKGDIPEGYSVSREKKERFSLILESASTNQTSMYLCASSLRGPYEQYFGPGTRLTVT.

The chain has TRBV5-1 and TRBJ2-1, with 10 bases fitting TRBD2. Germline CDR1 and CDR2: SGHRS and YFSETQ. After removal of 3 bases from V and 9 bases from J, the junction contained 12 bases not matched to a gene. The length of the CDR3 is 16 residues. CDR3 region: CASSSTAASGGGEQFF. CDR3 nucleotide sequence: TGCGCCAGCAGCTCTACTGCGGCCAGCGGGGGGGGTGAGCAGTTCTTC.

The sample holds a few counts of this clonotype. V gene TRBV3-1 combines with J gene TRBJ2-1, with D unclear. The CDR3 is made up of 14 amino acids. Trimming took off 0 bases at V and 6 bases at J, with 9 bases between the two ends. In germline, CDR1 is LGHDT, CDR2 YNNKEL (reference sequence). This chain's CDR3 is CASSQEKGSNEQFF. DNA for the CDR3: TGTGCCAGCAGCCAAGAAAAGGGATCCAATGAGCAGTTCTTC.

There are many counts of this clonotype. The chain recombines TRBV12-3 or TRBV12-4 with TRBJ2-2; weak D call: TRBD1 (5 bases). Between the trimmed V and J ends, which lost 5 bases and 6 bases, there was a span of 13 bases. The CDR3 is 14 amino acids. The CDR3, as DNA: TGTGCCAGCAGTACGGTAGGGGTCGCCGGGGAGCTGTTTTTT. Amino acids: CASSTVGVAGELFF.

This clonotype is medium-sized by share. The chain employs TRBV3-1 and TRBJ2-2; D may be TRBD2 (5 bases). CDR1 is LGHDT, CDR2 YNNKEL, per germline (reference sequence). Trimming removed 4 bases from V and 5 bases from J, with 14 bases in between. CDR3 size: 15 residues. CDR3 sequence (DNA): TGTGCCAGCAGCCTTGTCCTTGGCGGGACCGGGGAGCTGTTTTTT. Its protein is CASSLVLGGTGELFF.

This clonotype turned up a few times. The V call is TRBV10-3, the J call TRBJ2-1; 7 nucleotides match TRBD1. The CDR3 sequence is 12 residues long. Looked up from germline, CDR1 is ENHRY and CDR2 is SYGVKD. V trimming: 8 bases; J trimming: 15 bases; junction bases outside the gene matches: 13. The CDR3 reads CAIGEVRQGPFF. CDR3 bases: TGTGCCATCGGCGAGGTTAGACAGGGACCGTTCTTC.

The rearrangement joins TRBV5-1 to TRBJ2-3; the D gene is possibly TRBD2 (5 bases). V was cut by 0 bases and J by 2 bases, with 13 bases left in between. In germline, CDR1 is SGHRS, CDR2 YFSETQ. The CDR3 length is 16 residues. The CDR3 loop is CASSLAPEADTDTQYF. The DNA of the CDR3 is TGCGCCAGCAGCTTGGCCCCAGAAGCGGACACAGATACGCAGTATTTT.

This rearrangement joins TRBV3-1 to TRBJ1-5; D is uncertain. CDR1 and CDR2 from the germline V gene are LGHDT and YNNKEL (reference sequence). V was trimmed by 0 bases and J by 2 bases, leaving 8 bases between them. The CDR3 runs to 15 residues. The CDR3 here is CASSQDHGGNQPQHF. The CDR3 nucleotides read TGTGCCAGCAGCCAAGATCACGGGGGCAATCAGCCCCAGCATTTT.

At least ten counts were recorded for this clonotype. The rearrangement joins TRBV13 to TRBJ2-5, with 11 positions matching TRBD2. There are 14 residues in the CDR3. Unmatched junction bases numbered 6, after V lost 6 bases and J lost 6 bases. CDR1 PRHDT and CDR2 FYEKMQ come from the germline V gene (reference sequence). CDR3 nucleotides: TGTGCCAGCAGTCCTAGCGGGGGGTTCCAGACCCAGTACTTC. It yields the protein CASSPSGGFQTQYF.

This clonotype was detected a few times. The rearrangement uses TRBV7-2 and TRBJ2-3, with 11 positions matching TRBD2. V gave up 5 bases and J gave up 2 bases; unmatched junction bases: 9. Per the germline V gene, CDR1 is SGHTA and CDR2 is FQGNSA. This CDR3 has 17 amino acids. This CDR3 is CASSPRLAGGATDTQYF. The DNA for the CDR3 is TGTGCCAGCAGCCCCAGGTTAGCGGGGGGGGCCACAGATACGCAGTATTTT.

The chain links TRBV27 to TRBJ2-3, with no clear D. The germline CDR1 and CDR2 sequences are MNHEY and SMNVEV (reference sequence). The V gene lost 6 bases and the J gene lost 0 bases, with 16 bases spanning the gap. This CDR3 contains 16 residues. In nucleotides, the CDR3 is TGTGCCAGCAGAGGATTGGGCCTCCTAAGCACAGATACGCAGTATTTT. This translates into CASRGLGLLSTDTQYF.